This T cell receptor (beta chain) was identified during a study of cytomegalovirus exposure and HLA in healthy donors. This CDR3 region has 13 residues. Looked up from germline, CDR1 is SNHLY and CDR2 is FYNNEI. The V gene lost 3 bases and the J gene lost 0 bases, with 4 bases spanning the gap. PCR used 60 Vbeta primers and 13 Jbeta primers. The protocol was immunoSEQ multiplex PCR, while the TCRdb copy is restricted to in-frame clones and leaves out a portion. The top ten clones hold 9.5% to 13% of a sample with 35,000 to 45,000 clones, approximately 55% of them seen once. This sequence joins TRBV2 and TRBJ2-3; D unresolved. The source is a human donor in good health. The material sequenced was PBMCs. The CDR3 nucleotides read TGTGCCAGCAGTGATCCTAGCACAGATACGCAGTATTTT. Translation: CASSDPSTDTQYF.